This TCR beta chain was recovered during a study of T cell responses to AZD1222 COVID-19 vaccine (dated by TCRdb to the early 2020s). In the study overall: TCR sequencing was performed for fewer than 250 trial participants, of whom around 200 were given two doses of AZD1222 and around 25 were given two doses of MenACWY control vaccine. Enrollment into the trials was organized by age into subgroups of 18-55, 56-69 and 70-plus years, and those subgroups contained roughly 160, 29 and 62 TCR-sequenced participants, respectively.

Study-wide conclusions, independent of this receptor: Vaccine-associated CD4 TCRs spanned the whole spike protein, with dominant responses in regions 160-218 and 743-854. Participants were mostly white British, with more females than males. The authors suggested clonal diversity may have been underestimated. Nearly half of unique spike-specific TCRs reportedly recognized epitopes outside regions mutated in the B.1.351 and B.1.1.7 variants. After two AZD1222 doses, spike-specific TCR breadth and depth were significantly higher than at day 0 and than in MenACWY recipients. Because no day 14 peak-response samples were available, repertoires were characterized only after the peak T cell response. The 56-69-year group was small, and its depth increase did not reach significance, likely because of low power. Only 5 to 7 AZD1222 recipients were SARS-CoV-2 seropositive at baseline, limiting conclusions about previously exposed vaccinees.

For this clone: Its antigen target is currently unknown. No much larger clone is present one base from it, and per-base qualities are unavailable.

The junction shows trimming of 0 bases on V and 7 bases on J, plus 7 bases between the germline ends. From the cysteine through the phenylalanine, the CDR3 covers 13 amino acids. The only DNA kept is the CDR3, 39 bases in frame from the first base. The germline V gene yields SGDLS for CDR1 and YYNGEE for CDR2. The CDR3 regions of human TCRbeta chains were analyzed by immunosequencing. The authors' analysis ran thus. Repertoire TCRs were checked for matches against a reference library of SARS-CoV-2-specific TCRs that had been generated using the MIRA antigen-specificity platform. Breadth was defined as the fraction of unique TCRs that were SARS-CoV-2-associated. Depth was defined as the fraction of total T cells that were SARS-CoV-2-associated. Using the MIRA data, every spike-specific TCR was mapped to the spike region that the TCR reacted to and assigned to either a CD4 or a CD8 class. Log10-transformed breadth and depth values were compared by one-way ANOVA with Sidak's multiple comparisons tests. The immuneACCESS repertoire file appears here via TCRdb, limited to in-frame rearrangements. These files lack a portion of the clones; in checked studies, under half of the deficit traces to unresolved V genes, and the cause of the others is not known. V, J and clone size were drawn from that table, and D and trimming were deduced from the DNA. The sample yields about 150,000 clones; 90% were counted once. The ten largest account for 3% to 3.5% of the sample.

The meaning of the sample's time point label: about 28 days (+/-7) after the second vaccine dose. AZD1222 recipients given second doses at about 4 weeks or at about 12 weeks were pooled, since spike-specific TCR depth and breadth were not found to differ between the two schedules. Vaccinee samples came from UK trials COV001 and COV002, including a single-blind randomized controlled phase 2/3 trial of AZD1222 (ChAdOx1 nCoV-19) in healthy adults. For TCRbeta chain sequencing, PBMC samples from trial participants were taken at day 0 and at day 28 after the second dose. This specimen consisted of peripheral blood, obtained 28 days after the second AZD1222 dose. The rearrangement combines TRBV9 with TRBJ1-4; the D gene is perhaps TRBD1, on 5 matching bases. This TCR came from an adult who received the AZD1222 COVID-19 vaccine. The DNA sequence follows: TGTGCCAGCAGCGTAGGCGGGGGTGAAAAACTGTTTTTT. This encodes CASSVGGGEKLFF.